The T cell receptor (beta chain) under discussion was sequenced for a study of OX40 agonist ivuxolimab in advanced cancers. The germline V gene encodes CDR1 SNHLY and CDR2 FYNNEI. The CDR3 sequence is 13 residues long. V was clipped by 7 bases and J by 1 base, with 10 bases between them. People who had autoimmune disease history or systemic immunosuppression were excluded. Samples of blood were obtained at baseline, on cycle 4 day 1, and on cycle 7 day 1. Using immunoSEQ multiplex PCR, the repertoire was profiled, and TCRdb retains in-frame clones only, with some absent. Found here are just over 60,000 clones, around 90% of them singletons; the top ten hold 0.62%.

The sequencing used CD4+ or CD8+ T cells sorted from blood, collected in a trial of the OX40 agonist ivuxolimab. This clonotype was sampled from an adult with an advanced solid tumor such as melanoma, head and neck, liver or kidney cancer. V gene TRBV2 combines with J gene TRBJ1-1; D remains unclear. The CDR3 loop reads CASIPDGNTEAFF. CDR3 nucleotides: TGTGCCAGCATCCCGGACGGGAACACTGAAGCTTTCTTT.